This T cell receptor (beta chain) was observed in a study of blood T cell repertoires in COVID-19. CDR1 is MNHEY and CDR2 is SVGAGI in the germline V gene. The CDR3 length is 16 residues. V lost 4 bases to trimming and J lost 2 bases; unmatched junction nucleotides: 6. Repertoires were generated with immunoSEQ multiplex PCR, while TCRdb's copy carries only in-frame clones and drops some. The data contain about 140,000 clones, 60% to 80% of them seen just once; the ten biggest clones take up around 2.9%. Specimen: PBMCs or T cells enriched from blood (not recorded which). This sequence was found in a woman between 45 and 65 years old who had recovered from COVID-19. The chain uses TRBV6-5 and TRBJ2-3, with TRBD2 matching over 10 bases. The CDR3 spells CASSSLGLAHTDTQYF. The DNA of the CDR3 is TGTGCCAGCAGTTCCCTGGGACTAGCGCACACAGATACGCAGTATTTT.